A selection of T cell receptor beta chains follows, all from one sample in a study of OX40 agonist ivuxolimab in advanced cancers. Sequencing was performed with immunoSEQ multiplex PCR; in TCRdb, only in-frame clones are kept and a portion is missing. The sample shows about 88,000 clones, around nine tenths of them seen only once. The material sequenced was CD4+ or CD8+ T cells sorted from blood, taken in a trial of the OX40 agonist ivuxolimab. Receptors were obtained from an adult with an advanced solid tumor such as melanoma, head and neck, liver or kidney cancer. The CDR3 runs from the conserved cysteine through the conserved F or W. D genes are given only for firm matches. Only part of the rows carry a size: once, few, many, or a class if the clone is expanded.

abundance | d_gene | j_gene | v_gene | CDR3nt | CDR3aa
- | - | TRBJ2-4 | TRBV5-6 | TGTGCCAGCAGGGTTCAGGGAAACATTCAGTACTTC | CASRVQGNIQYF
- | - | TRBJ1-2 | TRBV5-1 | TGCGCCAGCAGCCTGGGACGGAACTATGGCTACACCTTC | CASSLGRNYGYTF
- | TRBD1 | TRBJ1-2 | TRBV7-9 | TGTGCCAGCAGCTTTCAAACAGGGGTAGCTAACTATGGCTACACCTTC | CASSFQTGVANYGYTF
- | - | TRBJ2-1 | TRBV9 | TGTGCCAGCAGCGTAGACTCCTCCGGGGCCGAGCAGTTCTTC | CASSVDSSGAEQFF
once | - | TRBJ2-7 | TRBV6-5 | TGTGCCAGCAGTTACTCTTTTGGTAATTACGAGCAGTACTTC | CASSYSFGNYEQYF
- | - | TRBJ2-5 | TRBV6-6 | TGTGCCAGCAGTTACTCGCCCCACCCCCAAGAGACCCAGTACTTC | CASSYSPHPQETQYF
- | - | TRBJ2-7 | TRBV19 | TGTGCCAGTAGTATTCAGGGGGGCTACGAGCAGTACTTC | CASSIQGGYEQYF
few | - | TRBJ1-5 | TRBV6-5 | TGTGCCAGCAGAGCCGGGGGTCGCAATCAGCCCCAGCATTTT | CASRAGGRNQPQHF
- | TRBD1 | TRBJ1-6 | TRBV7-9 | TGTGCCAGCAGCCCAGGACAGGGTTATTCACCCCTCCACTTT | CASSPGQGYSPLHF
few | - | TRBJ1-3 | TRBV9 | TGTGCCAGCAGCCCCCCCTCTGGAAACACCATATATTTT | CASSPPSGNTIYF
- | - | TRBJ1-2 | TRBV5-4 | TGTGCCAGCAGCGGGGGGGGCGCGCGAAGCCCCTATGGCTACACCTTC | CASSGGGARSPYGYTF
- | TRBD1 | TRBJ1-1 | TRBV30 | TGTGCCTGGAGTCACAGGGGGCGGAACACTGAAGCTTTCTTT | CAWSHRGRNTEAFF
- | - | TRBJ1-2 | TRBV11-2 | TGTGCCAGCAGCTTAGTTCCAAGGGGGGCGTGGGGTGGCTACACCTTC | CASSLVPRGAWGGYTF
once | - | TRBJ2-1 | TRBV5-1 | TGCGCCAGCAGTACCGGGACAAAGTACAATGAGCAGTTCTTC | CASSTGTKYNEQFF
- | TRBD1 | TRBJ2-2 | TRBV12-5 | TGTGCTAGTGGCCGTGGACAGGGTGGGTGGACCGGGGAGCTGTTTTTT | CASGRGQGGWTGELFF
- | - | TRBJ1-5 | TRBV30 | TGTGCCTGGAGCCTTCAGGAGAATCAGCCCCAGCATTTT | CAWSLQENQPQHF
- | - | TRBJ1-6 | TRBV4-3 | TGCGCCAGCAGCCCTGGAGGGAAGTTGGATTCACCCCTCCACTTT | CASSPGGKLDSPLHF
- | TRBD2 | TRBJ2-3 | TRBV19 | TGTGCCAGTAGTAAGGAGACTAGCGGGAGGTCAGATACGCAGTATTTT | CASSKETSGRSDTQYF
- | - | TRBJ2-7 | TRBV11-2 | TGTGCCAGCAGCCTCCAAGCAGGGGGGTCCTACGAGCAGTACTTC | CASSLQAGGSYEQYF
- | TRBD1 | TRBJ2-7 | TRBV7-9 | TGTGCCAGCAGCTTCGACAGGGGCTACGAGCAGTACTTC | CASSFDRGYEQYF
- | - | TRBJ1-4 | TRBV5-4 | TGTGCCAGCACCCAACGCGCAACTAATGAAAAACTGTTTTTT | CASTQRATNEKLFF
few | - | TRBJ1-3 | TRBV6-1 | TGTGCCAGCAGTGAAAGGTTTGGTGTTGTAGGTTCAGGAAACACCATATATTTT | CASSERFGVVGSGNTIYF
- | - | TRBJ1-2 | TRBV10-3 | TGTGCCATCAGTGAGCAGGACTATGGCTACACCTTC | CAISEQDYGYTF
- | TRBD1 | TRBJ2-7 | TRBV19 | TGTGCCAGTAGTCTGAGACAGGGGTCCTACGAGCAGTACTTC | CASSLRQGSYEQYF
- | TRBD1 | TRBJ2-5 | TRBV7-9 | TGTGCCAGCAGCTTCACGACAGGGGGCACGGAGACCCAGTACTTC | CASSFTTGGTETQYF
- | TRBD1 | TRBJ1-2 | TRBV6-5 | TGTGCCAGCAGTTCACAGACAGGGGGCGGCTATGGCTACACCTTC | CASSSQTGGGYGYTF
- | TRBD1 | TRBJ2-5 | TRBV2 | TGTGCCAGCAGTGGACAGGGCAAACGACAAGAGACCCAGTACTTC | CASSGQGKRQETQYF
- | - | TRBJ2-1 | TRBV6-4 | TGTGCCAGCAGTCGGACTTCCGGCTCCTACAATGAGCAGTTCTTC | CASSRTSGSYNEQFF
- | - | TRBJ1-6 | TRBV27 | TGTGCCAGCACTTGGGGGATGAATTCACCCCTCCACTTT | CASTWGMNSPLHF
- | - | TRBJ2-5 | TRBV9 | TGTGCCAGCAGCTTCAAGGTCTCGGCGGGCCAAGAGACCCAGTACTTC | CASSFKVSAGQETQYF
- | - | TRBJ1-2 | TRBV7-9 | TGTGCCAGCAGCCATAACCTAGGGCCAGGGCCTGGCTACACCTTC | CASSHNLGPGPGYTF
- | - | TRBJ1-3 | TRBV30 | TGTGCCTGGAGTAGGACGGGAAACTCTGGAAACACCATATATTTT | CAWSRTGNSGNTIYF
- | - | TRBJ2-2 | TRBV10-1 | TGCGCCAGCAGACCAGGACGGAACACCGGGGAGCTGTTTTTT | CASRPGRNTGELFF
- | TRBD1 | TRBJ2-7 | TRBV5-5 | TGTGCCAGCAGCGCTCGGACAGGGAGCTCCTACGAGCAGTACTTC | CASSARTGSSYEQYF
- | TRBD1 | TRBJ1-2 | TRBV10-3 | TGTGCCATCAGTGGAGGGACAGGGGAGGGCTATGGCTACACCTTC | CAISGGTGEGYGYTF
- | - | TRBJ2-2 | TRBV11-3 | TGTGCCAGCAGCCAAGAGTCCGTCGGCGGGGAGCTGTTTTTT | CASSQESVGGELFF
- | - | TRBJ2-3 | TRBV6-5 | TGTGCCAGCAGTTACGGGGGAGCAAGGGTAAATACGCAGTATTTT | CASSYGGARVNTQYF
- | - | TRBJ2-5 | TRBV18 | TGTGCCAGCTCACCTCTCGGAGGAAACCAAGAGACCCAGTACTTC | CASSPLGGNQETQYF
- | TRBD2 | TRBJ2-7 | TRBV25-1 | TGTGCCAGCAGTAAAGGACTAGCGGGGGTTTACGAGCAGTACTTC | CASSKGLAGVYEQYF
once | - | TRBJ2-5 | TRBV6-1 | TGTGCCAGCAGTGGGGACAAACCTAAAGAGACCCAGTACTTC | CASSGDKPKETQYF
- | - | TRBJ2-3 | TRBV4-2 | TGTGCCAGCAGCCCCACCGGGGGGCAAAGCACAGATACGCAGTATTTT | CASSPTGGQSTDTQYF
- | - | TRBJ2-3 | TRBV5-1 | TGCGCCAGCAGCTTGGGGGCACCGCAGAAGGATACGCAGTATTTT | CASSLGAPQKDTQYF
once | TRBD1 | TRBJ1-1 | TRBV29-1 | TGCAGCGCCCATGGAGGGGGCGGGTCTTCCACTGAAGCTTTCTTT | CSAHGGGGSSTEAFF
- | TRBD2 | TRBJ2-3 | TRBV11-3 | TGTGCCAGCAGCTCCCGGGCTAGCGGGGCTAGCACAGATACGCAGTATTTT | CASSSRASGASTDTQYF
- | TRBD1 | TRBJ1-5 | TRBV19 | TGTGCCAGTAGTAGGGGACAGGGAGGAAGGGGCAATCAGCCCCAGCATTTT | CASSRGQGGRGNQPQHF
- | TRBD1 | TRBJ2-1 | TRBV7-9 | TGTGCCAGCAGCCCAGGGGGCCCCTACGGGTACAATGAGCAGTTCTTC | CASSPGGPYGYNEQFF
- | - | TRBJ2-4 | TRBV2 | TGTGCCAGCAGTGATGTTCTAGCTACAGACATTCAGTACTTC | CASSDVLATDIQYF
- | - | TRBJ2-2 | TRBV10-3 | TGTGCCATCAGTGAACAGGGAGGGAACACCGGGGAGCTGTTTTTT | CAISEQGGNTGELFF
- | - | TRBJ1-4 | TRBV7-9 | TGTGCCAGCAGCTTAGAGACTAACCTAGGAAAACTGTTTTTT | CASSLETNLGKLFF
- | - | TRBJ1-2 | TRBV4-1 | TGCGCCAGCAGCCAAGTATCAAGCAACTATGGCTACACCTTC | CASSQVSSNYGYTF
- | - | TRBJ1-1 | TRBV11-1 | TGTGCCAGCAGCTTGGAGGGGGGGAGTCACACTGAAGCTTTCTTT | CASSLEGGSHTEAFF
few | - | TRBJ1-2 | TRBV19 | TGTGCCAGTAGTATCGCCGCGGGTGTTCCCAAGGGAGGCTACACCTTC | CASSIAAGVPKGGYTF
few | - | TRBJ2-2 | TRBV2 | TGTGCCAGCAGTGAAAGTCGCAGGGCGGGCACCGGGGAGCTGTTTTTT | CASSESRRAGTGELFF